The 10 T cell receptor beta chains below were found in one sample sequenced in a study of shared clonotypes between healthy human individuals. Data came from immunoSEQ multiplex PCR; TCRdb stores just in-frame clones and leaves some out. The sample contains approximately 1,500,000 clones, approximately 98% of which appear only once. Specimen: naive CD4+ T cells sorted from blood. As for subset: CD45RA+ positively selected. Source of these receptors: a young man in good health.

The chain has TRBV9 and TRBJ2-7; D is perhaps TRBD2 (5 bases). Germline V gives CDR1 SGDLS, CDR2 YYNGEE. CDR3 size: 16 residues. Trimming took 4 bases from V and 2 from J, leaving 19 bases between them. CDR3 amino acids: CASSPQRSGRTYEQYF. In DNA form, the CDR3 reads TGTGCCAGCAGCCCCCAGCGAAGCGGCCGAACCTACGAGCAGTACTTC.

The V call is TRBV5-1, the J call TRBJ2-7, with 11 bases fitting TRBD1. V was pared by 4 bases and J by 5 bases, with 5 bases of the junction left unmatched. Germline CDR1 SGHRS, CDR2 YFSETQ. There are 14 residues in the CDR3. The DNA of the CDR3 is TGCGCCAGCAGCCCGGGACAGGGGGTCCACGAGCAGTACTTC. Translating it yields CASSPGQGVHEQYF.

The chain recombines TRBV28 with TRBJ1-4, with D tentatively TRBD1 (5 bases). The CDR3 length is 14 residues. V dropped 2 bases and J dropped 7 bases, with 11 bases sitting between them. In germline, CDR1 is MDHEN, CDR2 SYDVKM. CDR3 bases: TGTGCCAGCAGTTTAAGGGGACGGTTTGAAAAACTGTTTTTT. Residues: CASSLRGRFEKLFF.

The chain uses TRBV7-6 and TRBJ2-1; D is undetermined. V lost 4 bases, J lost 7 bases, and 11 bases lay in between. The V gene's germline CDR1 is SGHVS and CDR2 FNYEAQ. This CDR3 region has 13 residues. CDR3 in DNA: TGTGCCAGCAGCTCAAGAACTACGAATGAGCAGTTCTTC. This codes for CASSSRTTNEQFF.

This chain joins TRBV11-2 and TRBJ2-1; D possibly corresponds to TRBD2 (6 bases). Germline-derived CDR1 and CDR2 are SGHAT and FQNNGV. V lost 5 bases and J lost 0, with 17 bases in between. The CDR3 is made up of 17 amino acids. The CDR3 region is CASSLTWRESSYNEQFF. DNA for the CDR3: TGTGCCAGCAGCCTCACCTGGAGGGAAAGCTCCTACAATGAGCAGTTCTTC.

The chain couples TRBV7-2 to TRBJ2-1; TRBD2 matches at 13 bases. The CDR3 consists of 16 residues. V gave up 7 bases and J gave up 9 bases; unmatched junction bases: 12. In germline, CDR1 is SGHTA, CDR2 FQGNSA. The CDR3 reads CASTLHGLAGEREQFF. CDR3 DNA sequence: TGTGCCAGCACCCTACACGGACTAGCGGGAGAACGTGAGCAGTTCTTC.

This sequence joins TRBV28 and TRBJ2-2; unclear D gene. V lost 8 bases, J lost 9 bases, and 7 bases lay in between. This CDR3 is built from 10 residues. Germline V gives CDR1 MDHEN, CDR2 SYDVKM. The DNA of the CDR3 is TGTGCCAGCGCCGGCAGGGAGCTGTTTTTT. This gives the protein CASAGRELFF.

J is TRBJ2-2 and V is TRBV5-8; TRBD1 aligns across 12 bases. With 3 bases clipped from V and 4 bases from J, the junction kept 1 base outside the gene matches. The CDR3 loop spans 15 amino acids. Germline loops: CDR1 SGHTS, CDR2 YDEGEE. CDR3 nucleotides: TGTGCCAGCAGCTCGGGACAGGGGGCCACCGGGGAGCTGTTTTTT. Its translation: CASSSGQGATGELFF. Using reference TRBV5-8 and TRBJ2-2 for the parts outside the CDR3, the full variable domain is EAGVTQSPTHLIKTRGQQATLRCSPISGHTSVYWYQQALGLGLQFLLWYDEGEERNRGNFPPRFSGRQFPNYSSELNVNALELEDSALYLCASSSGQGATGELFFGEGSRLTVL.

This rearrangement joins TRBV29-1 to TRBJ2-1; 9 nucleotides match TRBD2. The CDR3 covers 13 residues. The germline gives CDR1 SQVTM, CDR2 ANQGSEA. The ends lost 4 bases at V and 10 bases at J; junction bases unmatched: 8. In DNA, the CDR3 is TGCAGCGTTGCACTAGCGGGTGGATGGGAGCAGTTCTTC. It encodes CSVALAGGWEQFF.

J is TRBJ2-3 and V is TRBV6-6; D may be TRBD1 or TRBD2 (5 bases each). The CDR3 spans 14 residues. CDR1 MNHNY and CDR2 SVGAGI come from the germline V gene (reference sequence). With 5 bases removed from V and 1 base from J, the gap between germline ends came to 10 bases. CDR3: CASSRDLRTDTQYF. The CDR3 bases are TGTGCCAGCAGTCGGGACCTGCGCACAGATACGCAGTATTTT.